The next 24 T cell receptor beta chains were all read from a single sample in a study of T cell responses to AZD1222 COVID-19 vaccine. Clones were read by immunoSEQ multiplex PCR, and TCRdb kept only the in-frame ones, dropping some. The sample comprises approximately 180,000 clones, roughly nine tenths of which are singletons, and 2.6% rests with the top ten. The starting material was peripheral blood, obtained on day 0 of AZD1222 vaccination. These receptors came from an adult in good health.

As for this clone: The sample holds other DNA sequences that translate to the same CDR3. The chain combines TRBV3-1 (or the pseudogene TRBV3-2) with TRBJ2-6, with D unclear. V was shortened by 1 base and J by 2 bases, with 6 bases between the two germline ends. This CDR3 is built from 15 residues. Germline V gene sequence: CDR1 LGHDT, CDR2 YNNKEL (reference sequence). The CDR3 reads CASSQGRAGANVLTF. Written as DNA, the CDR3 is TGTGCCAGCAGCCAAGGCAGAGCTGGGGCCAACGTCCTGACTTTC.

V gene TRBV5-1 combines with J gene TRBJ2-7; TRBD2 matches at 7 bases. Germline trimming cut 3 bases from V and 0 bases from J; bases unmatched to any gene: 3. The CDR3 has 14 residues. From germline, CDR1 is SGHRS and CDR2 YFSETQ. CDR3 sequence: CASSSSGDSYEQYF. Written as DNA, the CDR3 is TGCGCCAGCAGCTCTAGCGGAGACTCCTACGAGCAGTACTTC.

The chain has TRBV6-5 and TRBJ1-2; a possible D gene is TRBD1 (6 bases). The V and J ends lost 2 bases and 4 bases respectively, with 8 bases between them. The V gene's germline CDR1 is MNHEY and CDR2 SVGAGI. This CDR3 contains 13 residues. CDR3: CASSYAGVYGYTF. The CDR3 nucleotides are TGTGCCAGCAGTTACGCAGGGGTCTATGGCTACACCTTC.

The rearrangement uses TRBV19 and TRBJ2-1, with 13 bases that match TRBD2. Germline values: CDR1 LNHDA, CDR2 SQIVND (reference sequence). The CDR3 spans 15 residues. V lost 4 bases to trimming and J lost 6 bases; unmatched junction nucleotides: 3. The CDR3 nucleotides are TGTGCCAGTAGTACGGGGACTAGCGGGACCAATGAGCAGTTCTTC. Its translation: CASSTGTSGTNEQFF.

The chain links TRBV5-8 to TRBJ1-4; possible D gene TRBD1, 6 bases. V lost 2 bases and J lost 8, with 13 bases in between. Germline V lookup: CDR1 SGHTS, CDR2 YDEGEE. The CDR3 consists of 14 residues. This chain's CDR3 is CASSFSDSREKLFF. The CDR3 DNA follows: TGTGCCAGCAGCTTTTCGGACAGTCGAGAAAAACTGTTTTTT. Based on the CDR3 plus reference TRBV5-8 and TRBJ1-4, the full variable domain is EAGVTQSPTHLIKTRGQQATLRCSPISGHTSVYWYQQALGLGLQFLLWYDEGEERNRGNFPPRFSGRQFPNYSSELNVNALELEDSALYLCASSFSDSREKLFFGSGTQLSVL.

There are a few counts of this clone. The chain carries TRBV29-1 and TRBJ2-1; 9 positions match TRBD1. V lost 4 bases, J lost 4 bases, and 2 bases stayed unmatched. Germline V gene data show CDR1 as SQVTM and CDR2 as ANQGSEA. CDR3 length: 13 amino acids. CDR3: CSVGQGVYNEQFF. Written as DNA, the CDR3 is TGCAGCGTTGGACAGGGGGTGTACAATGAGCAGTTCTTC.

The rearrangement links TRBV3-1 (or the pseudogene TRBV3-2) to TRBJ1-6; no reliable D call. Germline loops: CDR1 LGHDT, CDR2 YNNKEL (reference sequence). This CDR3 contains 16 residues. Trimming shortened V by 6 bases and J by 1 base, and 13 bases separated the two germline ends. The CDR3, as DNA: TGTGCCAGCAGTTACAGCATACCTTCCTATAATTCACCCCTCCACTTT. This sequence encodes CASSYSIPSYNSPLHF.

The gene calls are TRBV27 and TRBJ2-1; D remains ambiguous. The V end lost 3 bases, the J end lost 2 bases, and 11 bases lay between the germline ends. The CDR3 totals 15 residues. Germline V lookup: CDR1 MNHEY, CDR2 SMNVEV (reference sequence). The CDR3: CASSFSSPPYNEQFF. The CDR3 coding sequence is TGTGCCAGCAGTTTCTCCAGCCCTCCCTACAATGAGCAGTTCTTC.

V is TRBV5-1 and J is TRBJ2-1; possibly TRBD1 for D (6 bases). Germline V lookup: CDR1 SGHRS, CDR2 YFSETQ. The CDR3 covers 15 residues. Trimming shortened V by 0 bases and J by 3 bases, and 10 bases separated the two germline ends. The CDR3 bases are TGCGCCAGCAGCTTGGCCACAGGGAGCTACAATGAGCAGTTCTTC. It yields the protein CASSLATGSYNEQFF.

The chain links TRBV18 to TRBJ2-7, with 12 bases lining up with TRBD2. CDR1 and CDR2 from the germline V gene are KGHSH and LQKENI. The CDR3 is 15 amino acids. J lost 4 bases, V lost 4 bases, and 5 bases had no gene match. The CDR3 region is CASSLRTSGMYEQYF. As DNA, the CDR3 is TGTGCCAGCTCACTCAGGACTAGCGGGATGTACGAGCAGTACTTC.

This rearrangement joins TRBV7-2 to TRBJ1-1, with D possibly TRBD1 on 5 matching bases. Germline V CDR1 and CDR2: SGHTA, FQGNSA. Trimming removed 1 base from V and 2 bases from J, with 8 bases in between. There are 14 residues in the CDR3. For the CDR3, the DNA is TGTGCCAGCAGCTTAGGGGGCGTAAACACTGAAGCTTTCTTT. This gives the protein CASSLGGVNTEAFF. Full variable domain (rest looked up from reference TRBV7-2 and TRBJ1-1): GAGVSQSPSNKVTEKGKDVELRCDPISGHTALYWYRQSLGQGLEFLIYFQGNSAPDKSGLPSDRFSAERTGGSVSTLTIQRTQQEDSAVYLCASSLGGVNTEAFFGQGTRLTVV.

The chain uses TRBV19 and TRBJ2-1; 11 bases match TRBD2. There are 16 residues in the CDR3. The V and J ends lost 4 bases and 8 bases, in that order; junction bases with no gene match: 10. Germline CDR1 LNHDA, CDR2 SQIVND (reference sequence). In DNA form, the CDR3 reads TGTGCCAGTAGTACCCTACTAGCGGGAGCGGAGGATGAGCAGTTCTTC. This translates into CASSTLLAGAEDEQFF.

The rearrangement uses TRBV5-1 and TRBJ2-2; tentatively, D is TRBD1 (5 bases). Looked up from germline, CDR1 is SGHRS and CDR2 is YFSETQ. The germline V and J ends were trimmed by 7 bases and 6 bases, with 16 bases remaining between them. The CDR3 is made up of 14 amino acids. In DNA form, the CDR3 reads TGCGCCAGCTTGGACACTTTGAAGGCCGGGGAGCTGTTTTTT. This codes for CASLDTLKAGELFF. The full variable domain, its missing parts supplied by reference TRBV5-1 and TRBJ2-2, is KAGVTQTPRYLIKTRGQQVTLSCSPISGHRSVSWYQQTPGQGLQFLFEYFSETQRNKGNFPGRFSGRQFSNSRSEMNVSTLELGDSALYLCASLDTLKAGELFFGEGSRLTVL.

The chain joins TRBV5-4 to TRBJ1-4; a weak D match, TRBD1 (5 bases). This CDR3 spans 14 amino acids. V gave up 1 base and J gave up 5 bases, with 9 bases separating them. From germline, CDR1 is SGHNT and CDR2 YYREEE (reference sequence). CDR3 in DNA: TGTGCCAGCAGCTTGTCTGCAGGGAATGAAAAACTGTTTTTT. Its translation: CASSLSAGNEKLFF.

The genes are TRBV4-1 and TRBJ2-7, with 7 bases lining up with TRBD1. In germline, CDR1 is MGHRA, CDR2 YSYEKL. V lost 5 bases to trimming and J lost 0 bases; unmatched junction nucleotides: 7. The CDR3 is 15 amino acids. The CDR3 is CASSGDSLGSYEQYF. CDR3 nucleotide sequence: TGCGCCAGCAGCGGGGACAGCCTGGGCTCCTACGAGCAGTACTTC.

The V and J genes are TRBV6-1 and TRBJ2-5, with 8 bases that match TRBD2. V was clipped by 2 bases and J by 2 bases; unmatched bases: 16. Germline CDR1 reads MNHNS; CDR2 reads SASEGT. There are 19 residues in the CDR3. CDR3 protein: CASSESRGEREPPQETQYF. The CDR3 DNA reads TGTGCCAGCAGTGAATCGAGGGGGGAGCGGGAGCCCCCACAAGAGACCCAGTACTTC.

This sequence joins TRBV11-3 and TRBJ2-3; 7 nucleotides agree with TRBD1. V lost 1 base to trimming and J lost 2 bases; unmatched junction nucleotides: 6. Germline V gene lookup returns CDR1 SGHNT and CDR2 YENEEA. The CDR3 is 16 amino acids. CDR3 residues: CASSLGKTGNTDTQYF. The CDR3 coding sequence is TGTGCCAGCAGCTTAGGAAAGACAGGGAACACAGATACGCAGTATTTT.

The chain joins TRBV5-1 to TRBJ1-4, with D hard to call. The CDR3 is 13 amino acids. Trimming took off 2 bases at V and 3 bases at J, with 5 bases between the two ends. Per germline, CDR1 SGHRS and CDR2 YFSETQ. The CDR3 sequence: CASSFSPNEKLFF. CDR3 bases: TGCGCCAGCAGCTTCTCTCCTAATGAAAAACTGTTTTTT.

The chain has TRBV6-5 and TRBJ1-5; 7 positions match TRBD1. CDR3 length equals 15 residues. The junction had 6 bases not matched to a gene; V was cut back by 4 bases and J by 3 bases. Per germline, CDR1 MNHEY and CDR2 SVGAGI. CDR3 in amino acids: CASSSTGMNNQPQHF. The CDR3 nucleotides are TGTGCCAGCAGTTCGACAGGGATGAACAATCAGCCCCAGCATTTT.

This chain joins TRBV18 and TRBJ1-3; tentatively, D is TRBD1 (6 bases). The V end was cut by 7 bases, the J end by 3 bases, with 16 bases between. CDR3 length equals 15 residues. The V gene's germline CDR1 is KGHSH and CDR2 LQKENI. CDR3 sequence reads: CASFLDSRGGNTIYF. In nucleotides, the CDR3 is TGTGCCAGCTTTCTGGACAGCCGGGGTGGAAACACCATATATTTT.

The chain combines TRBV27 with TRBJ1-5, with D perhaps matching TRBD1 (5 bases). Germline V CDR1 and CDR2: MNHEY, SMNVEV (reference sequence). The CDR3 has 16 amino acids. Trimming removed 6 bases at V and 2 bases at J, with 17 bases between. The CDR3 region has the DNA TGTGCCAGCAGATCATCCGGGACCTTCGGCAATCAGCCCCAGCATTTT. It specifies CASRSSGTFGNQPQHF.

The rearrangement links TRBV14 to TRBJ2-1, with 7 nucleotides matching TRBD1. Trimming cost V 4 bases and J 1 base; bases outside gene matches: 7. CDR1 is SGHDN and CDR2 is FVKESK in the germline V gene. The CDR3 is made up of 16 amino acids. The CDR3 protein is CASSPGPGQSYNEQFF. The CDR3 DNA reads as TGTGCCAGCAGCCCCGGACCGGGACAGTCCTACAATGAGCAGTTCTTC.

CDR3 sequence: CASRGTENTEAFF. CDR3 sequence (DNA): TGCGCCAGCAGGGGGACGGAGAACACTGAAGCTTTCTTT. J is TRBJ1-1 and V is TRBV5-1, with D possibly being TRBD1 (5 bases). Germline loops: CDR1 SGHRS, CDR2 YFSETQ. V lost 5 bases and J 1 base, leaving 9 bases between the germline ends. The CDR3 contains 13 residues. Full variable domain (missing parts from reference TRBV5-1 and TRBJ1-1): KAGVTQTPRYLIKTRGQQVTLSCSPISGHRSVSWYQQTPGQGLQFLFEYFSETQRNKGNFPGRFSGRQFSNSRSEMNVSTLELGDSALYLCASRGTENTEAFFGQGTRLTVV.

This chain connects TRBV5-5 to TRBJ1-5, with 7 bases fitting TRBD1. Trimming cost V 4 bases and J 0 bases; bases outside gene matches: 4. The germline gives CDR1 SGHKS, CDR2 YYEKEE (reference sequence). The CDR3 covers 15 residues. In nucleotides, the CDR3 is TGTGCCAGCAGCCGGACAGGAGCTAGCAATCAGCCCCAGCATTTT. It codes for CASSRTGASNQPQHF.